A selection of T cell receptor beta chains follows, all from one sample in a study of shared clonotypes between healthy human individuals. Using immunoSEQ multiplex PCR, the repertoire was profiled, and TCRdb retains in-frame clones only, with some absent. Of 2 million to 3 million clones listed, 80% to 95% are singletons. The sequenced sample consisted of naive CD4+ T cells from PBMCs. All receptors derive from a young man in good health. Some clones in this sample may be carry-over from other donors' samples. The CDR3 runs from the conserved cysteine through the conserved F or W. Fields, in order: D gene, CDR3 length, clone size, J gene, V gene, CDR3 DNA, CDR3 protein. A D gene is named only where the DNA matches it firmly. Part of the rows lack a size; the others show once, few, many or a class for expanded clones.

d_gene: -
len: 13
abundance: -
j_gene: TRBJ2-3
v_gene: TRBV7-2
CDR3nt: TGTGCCAGCAGCTTATGGACTCGCGATACGCAGTATTTT
CDR3aa: CASSLWTRDTQYF

d_gene: -
len: 11
abundance: -
j_gene: TRBJ2-7
v_gene: TRBV2
CDR3nt: TGTGCCAGCAGTTTAGAAAACGAGCAGTACTTC
CDR3aa: CASSLENEQYF

d_gene: TRBD2
len: 17
abundance: -
j_gene: TRBJ2-1
v_gene: TRBV28
CDR3nt: TGTGCCAGCAGTGGTACGCGGGGACTAGCGGGAGGTAATGAGCAGTTCTTC
CDR3aa: CASSGTRGLAGGNEQFF

d_gene: TRBD1
len: 16
abundance: -
j_gene: TRBJ2-7
v_gene: TRBV19
CDR3nt: TGTGCCAGTAGTCCTAACCTGCGGGACAGGGCCAACGAGCAGTACTTC
CDR3aa: CASSPNLRDRANEQYF

d_gene: TRBD2
len: 17
abundance: -
j_gene: TRBJ2-1
v_gene: TRBV27
CDR3nt: TGTGCCAGCAGTCCACTTGGACTAGCGGGAGGGCCCCATGAGCAGTTCTTC
CDR3aa: CASSPLGLAGGPHEQFF

d_gene: -
len: 13
abundance: -
j_gene: TRBJ1-3
v_gene: TRBV28
CDR3nt: TGTGCCAGCAGGAATGGGGGAGGAAACACCATATATTTT
CDR3aa: CASRNGGGNTIYF

d_gene: -
len: 13
abundance: -
j_gene: TRBJ1-1
v_gene: TRBV30
CDR3nt: TGTGCCTGGAGTGTGCAGGGACTCACTGAAGCTTTCTTT
CDR3aa: CAWSVQGLTEAFF

d_gene: TRBD2
len: 15
abundance: -
j_gene: TRBJ2-3
v_gene: TRBV5-1
CDR3nt: TGCGCCAGCAGCTTGGTCGGGACTAGCGGAGATACGCAGTATTTT
CDR3aa: CASSLVGTSGDTQYF

d_gene: -
len: 15
abundance: -
j_gene: TRBJ1-2
v_gene: TRBV25-1
CDR3nt: TGTGCCAGCACTTCGAGATGGGCGGGATTAGATGGCTACACCTTC
CDR3aa: CASTSRWAGLDGYTF

d_gene: -
len: 15
abundance: once
j_gene: TRBJ1-2
v_gene: TRBV28
CDR3nt: TGTGCCAGCAGTTTACCAACAGGACGGACCTATGGCTACACCTTC
CDR3aa: CASSLPTGRTYGYTF

d_gene: -
len: 17
abundance: once
j_gene: TRBJ2-6
v_gene: TRBV7-9
CDR3nt: TGTGCCAGCAGCTTCCAACGGCTTAGCTCTGGGGCCAACGTCCTGACTTTC
CDR3aa: CASSFQRLSSGANVLTF

d_gene: -
len: 13
abundance: -
j_gene: TRBJ2-3
v_gene: TRBV29-1
CDR3nt: TGCAGCGTTGAAATGGGTGGCACAGATACGCAGTATTTT
CDR3aa: CSVEMGGTDTQYF

d_gene: -
len: 13
abundance: -
j_gene: TRBJ2-3
v_gene: TRBV7-3
CDR3nt: TGTGCCAGCAGCCTCTCTTGGGCAGATACGCAGTATTTT
CDR3aa: CASSLSWADTQYF

d_gene: TRBD2
len: 16
abundance: -
j_gene: TRBJ2-2
v_gene: TRBV10-1
CDR3nt: TGCGCCAGCAGTAGAGGACTAGTACCGAACACCGGGGAGCTGTTTTTT
CDR3aa: CASSRGLVPNTGELFF

d_gene: -
len: 15
abundance: -
j_gene: TRBJ1-2
v_gene: TRBV4-2
CDR3nt: TGTGCCAGCAGCCAAGGGACAGCGATTAACTATGGCTACACCTTC
CDR3aa: CASSQGTAINYGYTF

d_gene: -
len: 15
abundance: few
j_gene: TRBJ2-2
v_gene: TRBV7-9
CDR3nt: TGTGCCAGCAGGGCTCCGGGACTTAACACCGGGGAGCTGTTTTTT
CDR3aa: CASRAPGLNTGELFF

d_gene: TRBD2
len: 14
abundance: once
j_gene: TRBJ2-7
v_gene: TRBV7-6
CDR3nt: TGTGCCAGCAGCTTAGGGCTAGCGGCCTACGAGCAGTACTTC
CDR3aa: CASSLGLAAYEQYF

d_gene: -
len: 17
abundance: -
j_gene: TRBJ2-1
v_gene: TRBV5-1
CDR3nt: TGCGCCAGCAGTAATAACAAAGGGCCACTCTCCAACAATGAGCAGTTCTTC
CDR3aa: CASSNNKGPLSNNEQFF

d_gene: -
len: 16
abundance: -
j_gene: TRBJ1-1
v_gene: TRBV9
CDR3nt: TGTGCCAGCCGTCGAGAGGGGACGGGGCGGTACACTGAAGCTTTCTTT
CDR3aa: CASRREGTGRYTEAFF

d_gene: -
len: 15
abundance: -
j_gene: TRBJ1-5
v_gene: TRBV7-9
CDR3nt: TGTGCCAGCAGCCCCGTGGGGGGTAGCAATCAGCCCCAGCATTTT
CDR3aa: CASSPVGGSNQPQHF

d_gene: -
len: 13
abundance: -
j_gene: TRBJ2-1
v_gene: TRBV27
CDR3nt: TGTGCCAGCAGTCGTATTGTGTACAATGAGCAGTTCTTC
CDR3aa: CASSRIVYNEQFF

d_gene: -
len: 15
abundance: -
j_gene: TRBJ2-3
v_gene: TRBV2
CDR3nt: TGTGCCAGCGGTGGGGTGGACCACCACACAGATACGCAGTATTTT
CDR3aa: CASGGVDHHTDTQYF

d_gene: -
len: 15
abundance: few
j_gene: TRBJ1-1
v_gene: TRBV15
CDR3nt: TGTGCCACCACTATAGAACCGAACTTGAACACTGAAGCTTTCTTT
CDR3aa: CATTIEPNLNTEAFF

d_gene: -
len: 17
abundance: -
j_gene: TRBJ1-4
v_gene: TRBV4-3
CDR3nt: TGCGCCAGCAGCCCCCACCCTAGGACAGAAACTAATGAAAAACTGTTTTTT
CDR3aa: CASSPHPRTETNEKLFF

d_gene: TRBD2
len: 14
abundance: -
j_gene: TRBJ2-1
v_gene: TRBV6-5
CDR3nt: TGTGCCAGCAGCAGACTAGCCGGTGTCAATGAGCAGTTCTTC
CDR3aa: CASSRLAGVNEQFF

d_gene: -
len: 16
abundance: -
j_gene: TRBJ1-2
v_gene: TRBV7-2
CDR3nt: TGTGCCAGCAGCCTCTTTGAGGGAAACGTAAACTATGGCTACACCTTC
CDR3aa: CASSLFEGNVNYGYTF

d_gene: TRBD1
len: 14
abundance: -
j_gene: TRBJ1-3
v_gene: TRBV28
CDR3nt: TGTGCCACCTGTCCCGACAGGGCTGGAAACACCATATATTTT
CDR3aa: CATCPDRAGNTIYF

d_gene: -
len: 14
abundance: -
j_gene: TRBJ2-7
v_gene: TRBV18
CDR3nt: TGTGCCAGCTCACGCGACACATTCACCTACGAGCAGTACTTC
CDR3aa: CASSRDTFTYEQYF

d_gene: -
len: 16
abundance: -
j_gene: TRBJ2-2
v_gene: TRBV2
CDR3nt: TGTGCCAGCAGTGGCGGGCTCGGGGGCAGCGGCGGGGAGCTGTTTTTT
CDR3aa: CASSGGLGGSGGELFF

d_gene: TRBD1
len: 16
abundance: once
j_gene: TRBJ2-7
v_gene: TRBV6-6
CDR3nt: TGTGCCAGCACCAGTTTATCCGGGACAGGGTCGTGGGAGCAGTACTTC
CDR3aa: CASTSLSGTGSWEQYF

d_gene: TRBD1
len: 15
abundance: -
j_gene: TRBJ2-2
v_gene: TRBV6-1
CDR3nt: TGTGCCAGCAGTGAGGGACAGGGGAGAACCGGGGAGCTGTTTTTT
CDR3aa: CASSEGQGRTGELFF

d_gene: -
len: 14
abundance: -
j_gene: TRBJ1-2
v_gene: TRBV18
CDR3nt: TGTGCCAGCTCACCAGAAACAGGGTACTATGGCTACACCTTC
CDR3aa: CASSPETGYYGYTF

d_gene: -
len: 15
abundance: -
j_gene: TRBJ2-3
v_gene: TRBV28
CDR3nt: TGTGCCAGCAGTTCAGCGGGACATGGCGCAGATACGCAGTATTTT
CDR3aa: CASSSAGHGADTQYF

d_gene: TRBD1
len: 14
abundance: -
j_gene: TRBJ1-1
v_gene: TRBV5-6
CDR3nt: TGTGCCAGCAGCTCAGGGGACAGGGTAACTGAAGCTTTCTTT
CDR3aa: CASSSGDRVTEAFF

d_gene: -
len: 12
abundance: -
j_gene: TRBJ2-5
v_gene: TRBV7-6
CDR3nt: TGTGCCAGCAGCTTAAATGCCGGGACCCAGTACTTC
CDR3aa: CASSLNAGTQYF

d_gene: TRBD2
len: 15
abundance: -
j_gene: TRBJ2-1
v_gene: TRBV15
CDR3nt: TGTGCCACCAGCAAAACTAGCGGGAGCTACAATGAGCAGTTCTTC
CDR3aa: CATSKTSGSYNEQFF

d_gene: TRBD2
len: 16
abundance: -
j_gene: TRBJ2-1
v_gene: TRBV7-3
CDR3nt: TGTGCCAGCAGCTCCATGGTAGCGGGCCGAGGCGATGAGCAGTTCTTC
CDR3aa: CASSSMVAGRGDEQFF